This T cell receptor beta chain was recorded in a study of blood T cell repertoires in COVID-19. Study-level information: Nucleic acid was either cDNA or gDNA, and it came from T cells, B-cell-depleted T cells, or PBMCs.

The V end lost 5 bases, the J end lost 2 bases, and 4 bases lay between the germline ends. The CDR3 runs 11 residues. CDR1 is DFQATT and CDR2 is SNEGSKA in the germline V gene (reference sequence). Here immunoSEQ multiplex PCR was the method, and the copy in TCRdb shows in-frame clones only, minus some. The table shows a few hundred thousand clones, with approximately 90% occurring only once. Across 24 US areas, participants ranged in age from about 18 to 90 years. Clinical history as reported by participants underpinned cohort assignment. Sample: PBMCs or T cells enriched from blood (not recorded which). This clonotype originated in a woman aged 35 to 49 with acute COVID-19. The rearrangement uses TRBV20-1 and TRBJ1-3; D call uncertain. The CDR3 reads CSAVTGNTIYF. The CDR3 DNA reads TGCAGTGCTGTTACTGGAAACACCATATATTTT.